Below are 24 T cell receptor beta chains sequenced from a single sample in a study of blood T cell repertoires in COVID-19. The data were produced by immunoSEQ multiplex PCR, yet TCRdb's version contains in-frame clones alone and is incomplete. The sample has more than 40,000 clones, around 90% seen once. Sequencing input: peripheral blood. These receptors were collected from a man in his 60s with acute or convalescent COVID-19.

The chain uses TRBV20-1 and TRBJ2-7, with D perhaps matching TRBD1 (5 bases). The CDR3 runs to 14 residues. CDR1 is DFQATT, CDR2 SNEGSKA, per germline (reference sequence). The V end lost 3 bases, the J end lost 2 bases, and 14 bases lay between the germline ends. CDR3: CSASGPRQPYEQYF. The CDR3 nucleotides are TGCAGTGCTAGTGGCCCTCGACAGCCCTACGAGCAGTACTTC.

The chain employs TRBV15 and TRBJ1-1; D is unclear. Germline V gene lookup returns CDR1 LNHNV and CDR2 YYDKDF (reference sequence). This CDR3 spans 13 amino acids. V lost 1 base and J 0 bases, leaving 3 bases between the germline ends. The CDR3 region has the DNA TGTGCCACCAGCAGAGGAGTGAACACTGAAGCTTTCTTT. Amino acids: CATSRGVNTEAFF.

The chain recombines TRBV5-4 with TRBJ2-3, with 10 bases fitting TRBD1. The CDR3 is made up of 15 amino acids. V was clipped by 3 bases and J by 3 bases; unmatched bases: 4. Germline CDR1 SGHNT, CDR2 YYREEE (reference sequence). The CDR3 nucleotides are TGTGCCAGCAGCTCCTCGGGACAGGGGACAGATACGCAGTATTTT. Translated: CASSSSGQGTDTQYF.

The V and J genes are TRBV7-8 and TRBJ2-7; the D is unclear. The length of the CDR3 is 13 residues. V dropped 5 bases and J dropped 7 bases, with 15 bases sitting between them. Germline V lookup: CDR1 SGHVS, CDR2 FQNEAQ. CDR3 residues: CASSPVLAREQYF. The CDR3 DNA is TGTGCCAGCAGCCCGGTGTTAGCTAGAGAGCAGTACTTC.

J is TRBJ1-5 and V is TRBV6-5; 9 positions match TRBD1. V dropped 6 bases and J dropped 6; count of bases not matched to a gene: 6. This CDR3 spans 14 amino acids. Per the germline V gene, CDR1 is MNHEY and CDR2 is SVGAGI. This chain's CDR3 is CASRGQGGSQPQHF. In DNA, the CDR3 is TGTGCCAGCAGGGGACAGGGAGGTAGTCAGCCCCAGCATTTT.

The CDR3 loop reads CASSYSTGGGTEAFF. The CDR3 DNA follows: TGTGCCAGCAGTTACTCGACCGGGGGAGGCACTGAAGCTTTCTTT. This chain uses TRBV6-5 with TRBJ1-1, with D perhaps matching TRBD1 (5 bases). This CDR3 region has 15 residues. V was shortened by 0 bases and J by 4 bases, with 12 bases between the two germline ends. Germline values: CDR1 MNHEY, CDR2 SVGAGI.

The chain employs TRBV27 and TRBJ1-3; possibly TRBD1 for D (5 bases). The CDR3 spans 16 residues. V lost 6 bases, J lost 2 bases, and 17 bases lay in between. The V gene's germline CDR1 is MNHEY and CDR2 SMNVEV (reference sequence). The CDR3 region is CASSASTTEPGNTIYF. DNA of the CDR3: TGTGCCAGCAGCGCGTCCACGACAGAGCCTGGAAACACCATATATTTT.

The J gene is TRBJ2-5, the V gene TRBV7-8, with D possibly being TRBD1 (6 bases). V dropped 5 bases and J dropped 3 bases, with 16 bases sitting between them. Germline loops: CDR1 SGHVS, CDR2 FQNEAQ. There are 15 residues in the CDR3. CDR3: CASSQPGAIKETQYF. The CDR3 nucleotides read TGTGCCAGCAGCCAGCCAGGGGCTATTAAAGAGACCCAGTACTTC.

With respect to this clone: Germline and junction disagree at one end, which may indicate a read error. J is TRBJ2-4 and V is TRBV7-2; 10 bases line up with TRBD1. This CDR3 is built from 13 residues. From germline, CDR1 is SGHTA and CDR2 FQGNSA. DNA of the CDR3: TGTGCCAGCAGCGGGACAGGGGAAAGCAGTCGGGCCTTC. This encodes CASSGTGESSRAF.

The chain has TRBV14 and TRBJ1-2; D gene unclear. The CDR3 loop spans 14 amino acids. Germline CDR1 reads SGHDN; CDR2 reads FVKESK. The V and J ends lost 2 bases and 4 bases respectively, with 11 bases between them. The CDR3 region has the DNA TGTGCCAGCAGCCAATCGCCGGGGATCTATGGCTACACCTTC. Amino acids: CASSQSPGIYGYTF.

This chain joins TRBV6-1 and TRBJ1-5, with a possible D match to TRBD1 (6 bases). CDR3 length: 16 residues. V was clipped by 4 bases and J by 6 bases, with 19 bases between them. Germline CDR1 is MNHNS and CDR2 is SASEGT. CDR3 nucleotides: TGTGCCAGCAGTGGCCGGGACGACCTCAGGGGTCAGCCCCAGCATTTT. It yields the protein CASSGRDDLRGQPQHF.

The chain joins TRBV3-1 (or the pseudogene TRBV3-2) to TRBJ1-1; D unresolved. Germline V CDR1 and CDR2: LGHDT, YNNKEL (reference sequence). Trimming took 2 bases from V and 1 from J, leaving 8 bases between them. The CDR3 consists of 14 residues. The DNA for the CDR3 is TGTGCCAGCAGCCAAATCAGATCGAACACTGAAGCTTTCTTT. It specifies CASSQIRSNTEAFF.

The V gene is TRBV18, the J gene TRBJ2-7, with TRBD1 matching 7 bases. The germline V gene encodes CDR1 KGHSH and CDR2 LQKENI. There are 16 residues in the CDR3. V gave up 6 bases and J gave up 1 base; unmatched junction bases: 12. The CDR3 coding sequence is TGTGCCAGCTCTACAACCCCGCGACAGGGTTCCTACGAGCAGTACTTC. Its translation: CASSTTPRQGSYEQYF.

J is TRBJ1-6 and V is TRBV16, with 9 bases fitting TRBD1. Looked up from germline, CDR1 is KGHSY and CDR2 is FQNENV. Losses at the gene ends were 4 bases for V and 10 bases for J; bases not matched to a gene: 8. This CDR3 has 15 residues. The CDR3 coding sequence is TGTGCCAGCAGCCCTAGCCACAGGGGGCGATCACCCCTCCACTTT. Translation gives CASSPSHRGRSPLHF.

The chain has TRBV19 and TRBJ1-5; 9 bases are shared with TRBD1. The CDR3 is 16 amino acids. V dropped 7 bases and J dropped 3; count of bases not matched to a gene: 10. Per germline, CDR1 LNHDA and CDR2 SQIVND (reference sequence). The CDR3 DNA is TGTGCCAGTATCAAGACAGGGGGACGATACAATCAGCCCCAGCATTTT. It translates to CASIKTGGRYNQPQHF.

The V and J genes are TRBV28 and TRBJ1-2; no firm D call. Trimming left V 5 bases short and J 5 bases short, with 3 bases between. In germline, CDR1 is MDHEN, CDR2 SYDVKM. This CDR3 spans 10 amino acids. CDR3 sequence reads: CASSRYGYTF. The CDR3 nucleotides read TGTGCCAGCAGTCGTTATGGCTACACCTTC.

The chain links TRBV27 to TRBJ2-1; 9 bases align to TRBD1. The CDR3 sequence is 17 residues long. The ends lost 0 bases at V and 9 bases at J; junction bases unmatched: 12. Germline CDR1 and CDR2: MNHEY and SMNVEV (reference sequence). CDR3 in DNA: TGTGCCAGCAGTTTATCGTTTGTGGACAGGGGTTCGGGTGAGCAGTTCTTC. Translated, it gives CASSLSFVDRGSGEQFF.

This clone is termed medium-sized. V and J are TRBV7-2 and TRBJ2-2, with 7 bases matching TRBD1. Germline V gene sequence: CDR1 SGHTA, CDR2 FQGNSA. This CDR3 comprises 14 residues. The V gene end was trimmed by 0 bases and the J gene end by 8 bases; junction bases not matched to a gene: 3. CDR3 region: CASSLATGLGELFF. In DNA form, the CDR3 reads TGTGCCAGCAGCTTAGCGACAGGGTTAGGGGAGCTGTTTTTT.

This clone is categorized as medium-sized. V and J are TRBV4-3 and TRBJ2-3, with D possibly TRBD2 on 5 matching bases. The CDR3 is made up of 16 amino acids. Trimming pared 3 bases from V and 0 bases from J, leaving 13 bases between. CDR1 and CDR2 from the germline V gene are LGHNA and YSLEER. The CDR3 nucleotides read TGCGCCAGCAGCCAGGCCTGGACTGTGAGCACAGATACGCAGTATTTT. Translated, it gives CASSQAWTVSTDTQYF.

This clone was observed a single time. One junction end does not reproduce the germline sequence, and a read error may be involved. The chain uses TRBV7-7 and TRBJ2-3; 11 nucleotides match TRBD2. Per the germline V gene, CDR1 is SSHAT and CDR2 is FNYEAQ (reference sequence). The CDR3 has 15 residues. CDR3 bases: TGTGCTAGCAGCTTAAAGGGACTAGCGGAAGATACGCAGTATTTT. It codes for CASSLKGLAEDTQYF.

This clone was recorded a few times. V is TRBV18 and J is TRBJ1-1; TRBD1 agrees at 7 bases. Germline lookup yields CDR1 KGHSH and CDR2 LQKENI. The CDR3 is made up of 17 amino acids. Trimming cost V 4 bases and J 5 bases; bases outside gene matches: 16. CDR3 in amino acids: CASSLVEGGALGTEAFF. In DNA form, the CDR3 reads TGTGCCAGCTCACTCGTCGAAGGGGGCGCTTTGGGGACTGAAGCTTTCTTT.

The chain couples TRBV6-5 to TRBJ2-7; D is undetermined. This CDR3 is built from 13 residues. Deletions cut 5 bases from V and 0 bases from J, with 8 bases between. Germline values: CDR1 MNHEY, CDR2 SVGAGI. In DNA, the CDR3 is TGTGCCAGCAGTACCAGTCCCTCCTACGAGCAGTACTTC. The encoded protein is CASSTSPSYEQYF.

The chain recombines TRBV9 with TRBJ1-2; no clear D gene. The germline V and J ends were trimmed by 0 bases and 1 base, with 10 bases remaining between them. The CDR3 runs to 15 residues. Germline V gene sequence: CDR1 SGDLS, CDR2 YYNGEE. The CDR3 DNA follows: TGTGCCAGCAGCGTAGTTCCGGAGAATAACTATGGCTACACCTTC. Translated: CASSVVPENNYGYTF.

This clone has just one count. This rearrangement joins TRBV6-5 to TRBJ1-5; TRBD1 might be the D (5 bases). The CDR3 length is 15 residues. With 7 bases removed from V and 6 bases from J, the gap between germline ends came to 19 bases. CDR1 MNHEY and CDR2 SVGAGI come from the germline V gene. The CDR3 bases are TGTGCCAGCACTTCGGTGGGGGGGGACGGTCAGCCCCAGCATTTT. The encoded protein is CASTSVGGDGQPQHF.